These 27 T cell receptor beta chains were all obtained from the same sample, sequenced in a study of blood T cell repertoires in COVID-19. Libraries were prepared by immunoSEQ multiplex PCR; TCRdb keeps only in-frame clonotypes and omits some of them. The table shows tens of thousands of clones, with roughly 77% occurring only once. Material for sequencing was peripheral blood. Receptor source: a man aged 80 or over with acute or convalescent COVID-19.

The chain has TRBV3-1 (or the pseudogene TRBV3-2) and TRBJ1-2, with D unresolved. This CDR3 is built from 12 residues. Trimming shortened V by 3 bases and J by 6 bases, and 8 bases separated the two germline ends. Germline CDR1 and CDR2: LGHDT and YNNKEL (reference sequence). The CDR3 DNA reads TGTGCCAGCAGCCACGGGGAGGATGGCTACACCTTC. It is translated as CASSHGEDGYTF.

This clone was found once. V usage is TRBV30 and J usage is TRBJ1-5; 8 bases line up with TRBD1. The J segment lost 1 base and the V segment lost 5 bases, leaving 4 bases of the junction unmatched. CDR3 length equals 14 residues. Germline V gene sequence: CDR1 GTSNPN, CDR2 SVGIG (reference sequence). DNA for the CDR3: TGTGCCTGGTGGACAGGGTTGAGCAATCAGCCCCAGCATTTT. Translating gives CAWWTGLSNQPQHF.

The chain links TRBV6-5 to TRBJ1-3; 10 bases fit TRBD1. Per germline, CDR1 MNHEY and CDR2 SVGAGI. V lost 0 bases to trimming and J lost 3 bases; unmatched junction nucleotides: 2. CDR3 size: 16 residues. The CDR3, as DNA: TGTGCCAGCAGTTACTCAGGACAGGGGGGTGGAAACACCATATATTTT. Amino acid sequence: CASSYSGQGGGNTIYF.

The chain has TRBV2 and TRBJ1-2, with 7 bases identical to TRBD1. V lost 6 bases to trimming and J lost 8 bases; unmatched junction nucleotides: 9. The germline V gene has CDR1 SNHLY and CDR2 FYNNEI. The CDR3 totals 13 residues. This chain's CDR3 is CASRDDREQGYTF. CDR3 DNA sequence: TGTGCCAGCAGGGACGACAGGGAGCAAGGCTACACCTTC.

V usage is TRBV27 and J usage is TRBJ2-1; the D gene is possibly TRBD2 (5 bases). Germline CDR1 is MNHEY and CDR2 is SMNVEV (reference sequence). V was pared by 5 bases and J by 4 bases, with 9 bases between. The CDR3 is 13 residues long. CDR3: CASSPRGYNEQFF. CDR3 bases: TGTGCCAGCAGTCCCCGGGGATACAATGAGCAGTTCTTC.

The rearrangement joins TRBV12-3 or TRBV12-4 to TRBJ1-1, with 7 positions matching TRBD1. CDR3 length: 13 residues. V shed 10 bases and J 4 bases; nucleotides not matched to a gene: 9. CDR3 region: CANESRGITEAFF. The CDR3 coding sequence is TGTGCCAACGAGTCCAGGGGGATCACTGAAGCTTTCTTT.

The rearrangement links TRBV2 to TRBJ2-1; perhaps TRBD1 as D (6 bases). This CDR3 contains 16 residues. CDR1 and CDR2 (germline): SNHLY, FYNNEI. The V and J ends lost 5 bases and 10 bases respectively, with 24 bases between them. For the CDR3, the DNA is TGTGCCAGCAGTAAGCGGTCGGGCGGTGGGACAAAAGAGCAGTTCTTC. Amino acid sequence: CASSKRSGGGTKEQFF.

The V and J genes are TRBV9 and TRBJ2-3, with 11 nucleotides matching TRBD2. This CDR3 has 18 residues. The V and J ends lost 0 bases and 1 base, in that order; junction bases with no gene match: 7. Per germline, CDR1 SGDLS and CDR2 YYNGEE. CDR3 sequence (DNA): TGTGCCAGCAGCGTAGCCGCTAGCGGGGGGACCCGCACAGATACGCAGTATTTT. Amino acid sequence: CASSVAASGGTRTDTQYF.

In DNA form, the CDR3 reads TGTGCCAGCAGCTTAACAGGGGGCTCGAACACTGAAGCTTTCTTT. Its protein product is CASSLTGGSNTEAFF. The chain joins TRBV13 to TRBJ1-1; 9 nucleotides agree with TRBD1. Germline CDR1 is PRHDT and CDR2 is FYEKMQ (reference sequence). V was pared by 2 bases and J by 1 base, with 2 bases of the junction left unmatched. CDR3 size: 15 residues.

The chain couples TRBV18 to TRBJ2-7, with 7 bases aligning to TRBD2. CDR3 length: 15 amino acids. V lost 3 bases, J lost 0 bases, and 5 bases stayed unmatched. CDR1 is KGHSH and CDR2 is LQKENI in the germline V gene. CDR3 in DNA: TGTGCCAGCTCACCGGGGCGGGAGAGCTCCTACGAGCAGTACTTC. This codes for CASSPGRESSYEQYF. Based on the CDR3 plus reference TRBV18 and TRBJ2-7, the full variable domain is NAGVMQNPRHLVRRRGQEARLRCSPMKGHSHVYWYRQLPEEGLKFMVYLQKENIIDESGMPKERFSAEFPKEGPSILRIQQVVRGDSAAYFCASSPGRESSYEQYFGPGTRLTVT.

The chain combines TRBV24-1 with TRBJ1-2, with 8 bases that match TRBD1. Germline assignment: CDR1 KGHDR and CDR2 SFDVKD. V trimming: 4 bases; J trimming: 10 bases; junction bases outside the gene matches: 13. CDR3 length equals 15 residues. The DNA for the CDR3 is TGTGCCACCAGTGAAAACCGGGACAGGACGGATGCCTACACCTTC. Residues: CATSENRDRTDAYTF.

The CDR3 protein is CASSSAGGTTNEKLFF. CDR3 nucleotides: TGTGCCAGCAGCTCGGCGGGGGGCACAACTAATGAAAAACTGTTTTTT. V usage is TRBV7-8 and J usage is TRBJ1-4, with D possibly TRBD1 on 6 matching bases. The germline V and J ends were trimmed by 4 bases and 0 bases, with 12 bases remaining between them. Germline lookup yields CDR1 SGHVS and CDR2 FQNEAQ. The CDR3 length is 16 residues.

CDR3 in amino acids: CSVNGEGREQFF. Written as DNA, the CDR3 is TGCAGCGTGAACGGGGAGGGGCGGGAGCAGTTCTTC. The chain is built from TRBV29-1 and TRBJ2-1; TRBD2 agrees at 7 bases. V was pared by 6 bases and J by 10 bases, with 9 bases of the junction left unmatched. Germline V gene data show CDR1 as SQVTM and CDR2 as ANQGSEA. CDR3 size: 12 residues.

The rearrangement uses TRBV6-6 and TRBJ1-4, with TRBD1 as a possible D gene (5 bases). V was trimmed by 6 bases and J by 10 bases, leaving 18 bases between them. Germline values: CDR1 MNHNY, CDR2 SVGAGI (reference sequence). This CDR3 spans 14 amino acids. This CDR3 is CASSEGPGVGKLFF. The DNA for the CDR3 is TGTGCCAGCAGCGAGGGACCGGGGGTCGGAAAACTGTTTTTT.

This clone has more than one count but fewer than ten. V and J are TRBV28 and TRBJ2-7, with 8 nucleotides matching TRBD2. The CDR3 has 14 residues. The trim removed 4 bases at V and 0 bases at J, leaving 2 bases unmatched. Germline loops: CDR1 MDHEN, CDR2 SYDVKM. The CDR3 region is CASSYGGGSYEQYF. CDR3 bases: TGTGCCAGCAGTTACGGGGGGGGCTCCTACGAGCAGTACTTC.

This clone was observed once. V usage is TRBV5-1 and J usage is TRBJ2-3, with TRBD2 matching 13 bases. Germline V gene lookup returns CDR1 SGHRS and CDR2 YFSETQ. V shed 4 bases and J 6 bases; nucleotides not matched to a gene: 8. There are 16 residues in the CDR3. The CDR3 DNA is TGCGCCAGCAGCCAAGTGACTAGCGGGGGGCTTGATACGCAGTATTTT. It is translated as CASSQVTSGGLDTQYF.

The chain links TRBV5-1 to TRBJ1-1; no firm D call. V dropped 1 base and J dropped 1 base, with 11 bases sitting between them. Per the germline V gene, CDR1 is SGHRS and CDR2 is YFSETQ. The CDR3 consists of 15 residues. The CDR3 sequence: CASSLYSSGNTEAFF. The CDR3, as DNA: TGCGCCAGCAGCTTGTATAGCTCGGGGAACACTGAAGCTTTCTTT. The full variable domain, rest sourced from reference TRBV5-1 and TRBJ1-1, is KAGVTQTPRYLIKTRGQQVTLSCSPISGHRSVSWYQQTPGQGLQFLFEYFSETQRNKGNFPGRFSGRQFSNSRSEMNVSTLELGDSALYLCASSLYSSGNTEAFFGQGTRLTVV.

This clone was counted a single time. The CDR3 DNA reads TGTGCCAGCAGTCCGGGGGGGGCCACTGAAGCTTTCTTT. Protein product: CASSPGGATEAFF. V and J are TRBV2 and TRBJ1-1; a possible D gene is TRBD1 (6 bases). This CDR3 is built from 13 residues. V lost 5 bases to trimming and J lost 4 bases, with 11 bases between them. Germline CDR1 is SNHLY and CDR2 is FYNNEI.

This clone was found a few times. This sequence joins TRBV25-1 and TRBJ1-6; 11 bases align to TRBD1. Germline-derived CDR1 and CDR2 are MGHDK and SYGVNS. The CDR3 loop spans 16 amino acids. Germline trimming cut 4 bases from V and 7 bases from J; bases unmatched to any gene: 6. CDR3 amino acids: CASSVGTGGRNSPLHF. CDR3 coding DNA: TGTGCCAGCAGTGTCGGGACAGGGGGAAGGAATTCACCCCTCCACTTT.

V gene TRBV7-9 combines with J gene TRBJ1-2; 7 bases line up with TRBD1. With 5 bases clipped from V and 8 bases from J, the junction kept 5 bases outside the gene matches. From germline, CDR1 is SEHNR and CDR2 FQNEAQ (reference sequence). This CDR3 is 12 amino acids long. The CDR3 DNA sequence: TGTGCCAGCAGCAGAGACAGGGACGGCTACACCTTC. As protein: CASSRDRDGYTF.

V usage is TRBV7-3 and J usage is TRBJ2-5, with 12 bases fitting TRBD2. The CDR3 is 15 residues long. J gave up 5 bases and V 0 bases, and 1 base lay outside the gene matches. Per germline, CDR1 SGHTA and CDR2 FQGTGA. CDR3 DNA sequence: TGTGCCAGCAGCTTAACAGGACTAGCGGGGGAGACCCAGTACTTC. As protein: CASSLTGLAGETQYF.

The V and J genes are TRBV6-2 or TRBV6-3 and TRBJ1-3; D gene ambiguous. The V end was cut by 1 base, the J end by 0 bases, with 4 bases between. This CDR3 spans 14 amino acids. Per the germline V gene, CDR1 is MNHEY and CDR2 is SVGEGT. CDR3 nucleotides: TGTGCCAGCAGTTACTTCAACTCTGGAAACACCATATATTTT. It encodes CASSYFNSGNTIYF.

This clone was detected a few times. The rearrangement uses TRBV6-5 and TRBJ1-1; D is undetermined. CDR1 is MNHEY and CDR2 is SVGAGI in the germline V gene. This CDR3 has 14 residues. V lost 7 bases, J lost 4 bases, and 16 bases lay in between. The CDR3 nucleotides read TGTGCCAGCATGGCCCCAGAGGAAACCACTGAAGCTTTCTTT. Protein sequence: CASMAPEETTEAFF.

The V and J genes are TRBV5-1 and TRBJ1-6; TRBD1 aligns across 9 bases. Germline CDR1 is SGHRS and CDR2 is YFSETQ. This CDR3 comprises 16 residues. V was clipped by 0 bases and J by 6 bases; unmatched bases: 4. CDR3 sequence: CASSLALGQGNSPLHF. For the CDR3, the DNA is TGCGCCAGCAGCTTGGCCTTGGGACAGGGTAATTCACCCCTCCACTTT.

V usage is TRBV7-2 and J usage is TRBJ2-1, with 13 bases that match TRBD2. CDR3 size: 16 residues. The V gene end was trimmed by 5 bases and the J gene end by 0 bases; junction bases not matched to a gene: 1. From germline, CDR1 is SGHTA and CDR2 FQGNSA. The CDR3 coding sequence is TGTGCCAGCAGCAGGACTAGCGGGAGCTCCTACAATGAGCAGTTCTTC. Translating it yields CASSRTSGSSYNEQFF.

The chain recombines TRBV11-2 with TRBJ1-4; unclear D gene. Trimming stripped 5 bases from V and 3 bases from J, with 10 bases between. From germline, CDR1 is SGHAT and CDR2 FQNNGV. There are 14 residues in the CDR3. The CDR3 DNA follows: TGTGCCAGCAGCCCGGGTCCTGCTAATGAAAAACTGTTTTTT. It codes for CASSPGPANEKLFF.

This chain links TRBV9 with TRBJ1-2; possible D gene TRBD1, 6 bases. The CDR3 is 15 residues long. Germline values: CDR1 SGDLS, CDR2 YYNGEE. V was cut by 3 bases and J by 3 bases, with 15 bases left in between. CDR3 nucleotides: TGTGCCAGCAGCGAGGGGGACCCCGGGGACTATGGCTACACCTTC. This codes for CASSEGDPGDYGYTF.